This T cell receptor beta chain was captured by sequencing in a study of human T cells and chemical hapten exposure. Whole-study context: Upper-back patches of 0.01% DPC were read at 6 days.

As handled by the study authors: A typical sample had 93,000 or so TCRs, with about 20,000 to 690,600 overall. MiXCR was run by TCRdb on the RACE reads, yielding one entry per CDR3 protein. The V and J calls, along with clone size, are taken from TCRdb and not from the paper's own processing. Of more than 80,000 distinct CDR3 sequences in the sample, under 9% were seen once. The time point is: patch test 1, 2 weeks after DPC sensitization. The treatment: therapeutic diphenylcyclopropenone sensitization with weekly scalp DPC. Worth noting for this clonotype: Its antigen is unidentified.

V gave up 6 bases and J gave up 0 bases; unmatched junction bases: 9. The germline gives CDR1 DFQATT, CDR2 SNEGSKA (reference sequence). CDR3 length equals 16 residues. Study-wide results and limits: Following DPC sensitization, TCRs present above 1 in 1000 frequency showed no change.

This specimen consisted of whole blood, obtained in connection with sensitization to the hapten diphenylcyclopropenone (DPC). The source of this sequence is a woman in her 30s with alopecia areata. Some clones in this sample may be carry-over from other donors' samples. V gene TRBV20-1 combines with J gene TRBJ1-4, with 8 positions matching TRBD1. CDR3 in DNA: TGCAGTGCCCCAGACAGGGGAACTACAACTAATGAAAAACTGTTTTTT. Its protein is CSAPDRGTTTNEKLFF.